The next 30 T cell receptor beta chains were all read from a single sample in a study of spatial heterogeneity in lung cancer. Study outcomes and limitations: Tumor mutation count correlated with how many alpha and beta TCRs expanded intratumorally.

These receptors have no known antigen. Regarding time point: sample taken at primary tumor resection. TCRdb recomputed calls from the 5' RACE reads with MiXCR, one row per CDR3 protein. The sample has some 4,100 distinct CDR3 sequences; 6.5% to 10% are singletons. Sequenced here: lung tumor tissue, sampled at surgery. Receptors originate from a male donor with early-stage non-small cell lung cancer.

This clonotype counts as medium-sized. J is TRBJ2-3 and V is TRBV3-1; D is possibly TRBD2 (5 bases). Trimming shortened V by 3 bases and J by 5 bases, and 9 bases separated the two germline ends. Germline-derived CDR1 and CDR2 are LGHDT and YNNKEL (reference sequence). The CDR3 covers 13 residues. The CDR3, as DNA: TGTGCCAGCAGCCAGACCGGAGGAGATACGCAGTATTTT. Protein product: CASSQTGGDTQYF.

Relative to its sample, this clonotype is medium-sized (0.01 to 0.1%). The chain joins TRBV28 to TRBJ1-2; 8 nucleotides agree with TRBD1. The CDR3 runs 16 residues. After removal of 4 bases from V and 5 bases from J, the junction contained 12 bases not matched to a gene. From germline, CDR1 is MDHEN and CDR2 SYDVKM. CDR3 sequence reads: CASSSIKTGERYGYTF. The CDR3 DNA follows: TGTGCCAGCAGTTCCATTAAGACAGGGGAACGGTATGGCTACACCTTC.

By proportion, this clonotype is medium-sized. V is TRBV29-1 and J is TRBJ2-7, with 10 bases identical to TRBD1. V trimming: 6 bases; J trimming: 7 bases; junction bases outside the gene matches: 12. CDR3 length equals 14 residues. Germline CDR1 and CDR2: SQVTM and ANQGSEA. The CDR3 DNA reads TGCAGCGTCACCTCAGGACAGGGGGGAGTGGAGCAGTACTTC. This sequence encodes CSVTSGQGGVEQYF.

Judged by abundance, this clonotype is medium-sized (0.01 to 0.1%). The V and J genes are TRBV6-2 or TRBV6-3 and TRBJ1-5; D may be TRBD1 (5 bases). Between the trimmed V and J ends, which lost 2 bases and 0 bases, there was a span of 8 bases. Germline CDR1 reads MNHEY; CDR2 reads SVGEGT. This CDR3 spans 15 amino acids. The CDR3 coding sequence is TGTGCCAGCAGTTACAAGGGGTATAGCAATCAGCCCCAGCATTTT. This encodes CASSYKGYSNQPQHF.

This clonotype is labeled medium-sized. This CDR3 is CASSERTGSGANVLTF. Written as DNA, the CDR3 is TGTGCCAGCAGTGAAAGGACAGGGTCTGGGGCCAACGTCCTGACTTTC. The gene calls are TRBV6-1 and TRBJ2-6; 8 bases map to TRBD1. Germline V gives CDR1 MNHNS, CDR2 SASEGT. The V segment lost 2 bases and the J segment 1 base; nucleotides outside the gene matches: 1. CDR3 length: 16 residues.

This clonotype appeared a few times. The CDR3 loop reads CASSAGTEISEQYF. CDR3 bases: TGTGCCAGCAGTGCCGGGACGGAGATTTCTGAGCAGTACTTC. The gene calls are TRBV6-6 and TRBJ2-7; D tentatively reads TRBD1 or TRBD2 (5 bases each). The germline CDR1 and CDR2 sequences are MNHNY and SVGAGI (reference sequence). The CDR3 extends over 14 amino acids. Trimming removed 5 bases from V and 7 bases from J, with 18 bases in between.

This clonotype is judged medium-sized. The chain carries TRBV12-3 or TRBV12-4 and TRBJ2-7; D is perhaps TRBD2 (7 bases). V lost 6 bases and J lost 0, with 12 bases in between. This CDR3 has 14 amino acids. The CDR3 region has the DNA TGTGCCAGCAGAGCGGGACACAGCTCCTACGAGCAGTACTTC. This encodes CASRAGHSSYEQYF.

This clonotype was observed at least ten times. V and J are TRBV30 and TRBJ2-3; 10 nucleotides agree with TRBD2. The CDR3 covers 14 residues. The germline CDR1 and CDR2 sequences are GTSNPN and SVGIG (reference sequence). V lost 2 bases to trimming and J lost 4 bases; unmatched junction nucleotides: 3. The CDR3 DNA is TGTGCCTGGAGTCCGGGACTAGCGCCAGATACGCAGTATTTT. Encoded protein: CAWSPGLAPDTQYF. The variable domain in full, completed from reference TRBV30 and TRBJ2-3, reads SQTIHQWPATLVQPVGSPLSLECTVEGTSNPNLYWYRQAAGRGLQLLFYSVGIGQISSEVPQNLSASRPQDRQFILSSKKLLLSDSGFYLCAWSPGLAPDTQYFGPGTRLTVL.

The chain is built from TRBV2 and TRBJ1-5; 10 bases agree with TRBD1. Germline V gene data show CDR1 as SNHLY and CDR2 as FYNNEI. The CDR3 is 17 amino acids. Trimming cost V 5 bases and J 0 bases; bases outside gene matches: 7. The CDR3 spells CASSSGQGGYSNQPQHF. The DNA for the CDR3 is TGTGCCAGCAGTTCAGGACAGGGGGGCTATAGCAATCAGCCCCAGCATTTT.

V is TRBV5-1 and J is TRBJ1-2, with 7 bases lining up with TRBD1. In germline, CDR1 is SGHRS, CDR2 YFSETQ. This CDR3 comprises 14 residues. Unmatched junction bases numbered 3, after V lost 2 bases and J lost 2 bases. Written as DNA, the CDR3 is TGCGCCAGCAGCTTTACAGGGGACAACTATGGCTACACCTTC. Protein sequence: CASSFTGDNYGYTF.

Within the sample, this clonotype is medium-sized. The V and J genes are TRBV11-2 and TRBJ2-3; D is undetermined. Germline assignment: CDR1 SGHAT and CDR2 FQNNGV. Trimming removed 3 bases at V and 1 base at J, with 5 bases between. CDR3 length equals 13 residues. CDR3 nucleotides: TGTGCCAGCAGCTTTCCCGGCACAGATACGCAGTATTTT. It is translated as CASSFPGTDTQYF.

By share, this clonotype ranks as medium-sized. The chain couples TRBV7-2 to TRBJ2-2; a weak D match, TRBD2 (5 bases). Looked up from germline, CDR1 is SGHTA and CDR2 is FQGNSA. The CDR3 runs 15 residues. Trimming took 5 bases from V and 2 from J, leaving 12 bases between them. The CDR3 nucleotides are TGTGCCAGCAGCCCTAGGAGGAAAAACACCGGGGAGCTGTTTTTT. It yields the protein CASSPRRKNTGELFF.

By frequency in the sample, this clonotype is medium-sized. This rearrangement joins TRBV25-1 to TRBJ2-2; a possible D gene is TRBD2 (5 bases). The CDR3 has 13 residues. V was cut by 8 bases and J by 6 bases, with 13 bases left in between. Germline V CDR1 and CDR2: MGHDK, SYGVNS. The CDR3 nucleotides read TGTGCCAGCCAAGGTCCGGGATCCGGGGAGCTGTTTTTT. Its translation: CASQGPGSGELFF.

This clonotype is classed as medium-sized. The rearrangement links TRBV3-1 to TRBJ2-7, with 10 positions matching TRBD2. The CDR3 runs 16 residues. CDR1 LGHDT and CDR2 YNNKEL come from the germline V gene (reference sequence). The trim removed 4 bases at V and 0 bases at J, leaving 6 bases unmatched. CDR3 in DNA: TGTGCCAGCAGCCGTTCTAGCGGGGGTAGCTCCTACGAGCAGTACTTC. Its translation: CASSRSSGGSSYEQYF.

This clonotype counts as medium-sized. For the CDR3, the DNA is TGTGCCAGCAGTTTACAGGGGAGCAATCAGCCCCAGCATTTT. Translated: CASSLQGSNQPQHF. The chain uses TRBV6-5 and TRBJ1-5; 7 positions agree with TRBD1. V lost 4 bases, J lost 1 base, and 1 base stayed unmatched. Germline V gene data show CDR1 as MNHEY and CDR2 as SVGAGI. This CDR3 region has 14 residues.

This clonotype is labeled as medium-sized (0.01 to 0.1%). The CDR3, as DNA: TGTGCCAGCAGTCCCGCTAGCCTAGGGACCCAGTACTTC. It specifies CASSPASLGTQYF. V and J are TRBV25-1 and TRBJ2-5, with D possibly TRBD2 on 5 matching bases. CDR3 length: 13 amino acids. V was shortened by 5 bases and J by 7 bases, with 14 bases between the two germline ends. The germline gives CDR1 MGHDK, CDR2 SYGVNS.

This clonotype was detected many times. The gene calls are TRBV6-6 and TRBJ1-5; 7 bases line up with TRBD1. This CDR3 has 14 amino acids. Germline loops: CDR1 MNHNY, CDR2 SVGAGI (reference sequence). Trimming at V came to 4 bases and at J to 5 bases, leaving 5 bases not matched to a gene. The CDR3: CASSFDRADQPQHF. The CDR3 DNA reads as TGTGCCAGCAGTTTTGACAGGGCCGATCAGCCCCAGCATTTT.

By sample fraction, this clonotype is medium-sized. The chain recombines TRBV6-1 with TRBJ1-1, with 10 nucleotides matching TRBD1. The trim removed 6 bases at V and 2 bases at J, leaving 9 bases unmatched. Germline CDR1 reads MNHNS; CDR2 reads SASEGT. The CDR3 length is 16 residues. The CDR3 sequence is CASRLGQGTFNTEAFF. CDR3 sequence (DNA): TGTGCCAGCAGGCTGGGACAGGGGACTTTTAACACTGAAGCTTTCTTT.

The V call is TRBV12-3 or TRBV12-4, the J call TRBJ1-2, with TRBD1 matching 8 bases. Trimming at V came to 6 bases and at J to 8 bases, leaving 8 bases not matched to a gene. The CDR3 has 13 residues. The CDR3 loop is CASRQDRGQGYTF. The DNA of the CDR3 is TGTGCCAGCAGACAAGACAGGGGTCAAGGCTACACCTTC.

Many counts were recorded for this clonotype. The V and J genes are TRBV9 and TRBJ2-5; D possibly corresponds to TRBD2 (6 bases). The germline gives CDR1 SGDLS, CDR2 YYNGEE. V was clipped by 4 bases and J by 4 bases, with 17 bases between them. This CDR3 region has 15 residues. CDR3 residues: CASSPRPIGRETQYF. The CDR3 DNA follows: TGTGCCAGCAGCCCACGTCCAATCGGGAGAGAGACCCAGTACTTC.

This chain links TRBV30 with TRBJ2-2; D not certain. Between the trimmed V and J ends, which lost 1 base and 0 bases, there was a span of 15 bases. CDR3 size: 17 residues. The germline CDR1 and CDR2 sequences are GTSNPN and SVGIG (reference sequence). CDR3 region: CAWSAPRTVANTGELFF. In DNA form, the CDR3 reads TGTGCCTGGAGTGCTCCCCGGACGGTCGCGAACACCGGGGAGCTGTTTTTT.

This clonotype is termed medium-sized. This sequence joins TRBV27 and TRBJ2-3; D remains unclear. CDR3 length: 12 residues. Germline assignment: CDR1 MNHEY and CDR2 SMNVEV (reference sequence). The germline V and J ends were trimmed by 5 bases and 2 bases, with 5 bases remaining between them. The CDR3 spells CASSPTTDTQYF. In DNA, the CDR3 is TGTGCCAGCAGTCCCACCACAGATACGCAGTATTTT.

This clonotype rates as medium-sized. The chain combines TRBV29-1 with TRBJ2-7; weak D call: TRBD1 (6 bases). Germline lookup yields CDR1 SQVTM and CDR2 ANQGSEA. Deletions cut 4 bases from V and 4 bases from J, with 14 bases between. This CDR3 is built from 13 residues. The CDR3 spells CSVAYRAGYEQYF. Here the CDR3 DNA reads TGCAGCGTTGCCTACAGGGCCGGGTACGAGCAGTACTTC.

In its sample, this clonotype ranks as medium-sized (0.01 to 0.1%). This chain links TRBV5-6 with TRBJ1-2, with a tentative D call TRBD1 (5 bases). With 4 bases removed from V and 4 bases from J, the gap between germline ends came to 11 bases. The germline CDR1 and CDR2 sequences are SGHDT and YYEEEE. The length of the CDR3 is 13 residues. CDR3 protein: CASSPGVSYGYTF. CDR3 coding DNA: TGTGCCAGCAGCCCGGGGGTCTCCTATGGCTACACCTTC.

This clonotype occurred many times. V is TRBV6-5 and J is TRBJ1-1; TRBD1 aligns across 9 bases. Germline CDR1 MNHEY, CDR2 SVGAGI. J lost 4 bases, V lost 2 bases, and 2 bases had no gene match. This CDR3 contains 14 residues. This CDR3 reads CASSYQTGGTEAFF. CDR3 DNA sequence: TGTGCCAGCAGTTACCAGACAGGGGGCACTGAAGCTTTCTTT.

The chain joins TRBV6-1 to TRBJ2-1; tentatively, D is TRBD2 (6 bases). The CDR3 consists of 16 residues. CDR1 is MNHNS and CDR2 is SASEGT in the germline V gene. V was trimmed by 6 bases and J by 5 bases, leaving 20 bases between them. The CDR3 bases are TGTGCCAGCAGACGTGGCGTCGCGGGGAGCAACAATGAGCAGTTCTTC. Translating gives CASRRGVAGSNNEQFF.

In its sample, this clonotype is medium-sized. This chain uses TRBV18 with TRBJ2-4, with 7 bases identical to TRBD2. V dropped 3 bases and J dropped 7; count of bases not matched to a gene: 6. The V gene's germline CDR1 is KGHSH and CDR2 LQKENI. The CDR3 totals 14 residues. DNA for the CDR3: TGTGCCAGCTCACCTCCGGCGGGGGAGAACATTCAGTACTTC. Amino acids: CASSPPAGENIQYF.

By its share, this clonotype is medium-sized. This sequence joins TRBV3-1 and TRBJ2-3, with D possibly being TRBD1 or TRBD2 (7 bases each). The CDR3 sequence is 17 residues long. The V end was cut by 0 bases, the J end by 4 bases, with 17 bases between. CDR1 is LGHDT and CDR2 is YNNKEL in the germline V gene (reference sequence). The CDR3 nucleotides read TGTGCCAGCAGCCAAGACTTGGGACCAGGGGGGGCAGATACGCAGTATTTT. Translation: CASSQDLGPGGADTQYF.

This chain links TRBV27 with TRBJ2-3; D remains unclear. Trimming took off 8 bases at V and 6 bases at J, with 12 bases between the two ends. The CDR3 runs 12 residues. Germline lookup yields CDR1 MNHEY and CDR2 SMNVEV (reference sequence). CDR3 DNA: TGTGCCAGCGCTAGTTTTTTGGATACGCAGTATTTT. Its translation is CASASFLDTQYF.

By share of the sample, this clonotype is medium-sized. V and J are TRBV27 and TRBJ2-6; D may be TRBD1 or TRBD2 (6 bases each). Germline V gene lookup returns CDR1 MNHEY and CDR2 SMNVEV (reference sequence). V lost 6 bases and J lost 0, with 18 bases in between. This CDR3 region has 18 residues. The CDR3 sequence is CASSYSPGAFSGANVLTF. The CDR3, as DNA: TGTGCCAGCAGCTATAGCCCGGGGGCATTCTCTGGGGCCAACGTCCTGACTTTC.